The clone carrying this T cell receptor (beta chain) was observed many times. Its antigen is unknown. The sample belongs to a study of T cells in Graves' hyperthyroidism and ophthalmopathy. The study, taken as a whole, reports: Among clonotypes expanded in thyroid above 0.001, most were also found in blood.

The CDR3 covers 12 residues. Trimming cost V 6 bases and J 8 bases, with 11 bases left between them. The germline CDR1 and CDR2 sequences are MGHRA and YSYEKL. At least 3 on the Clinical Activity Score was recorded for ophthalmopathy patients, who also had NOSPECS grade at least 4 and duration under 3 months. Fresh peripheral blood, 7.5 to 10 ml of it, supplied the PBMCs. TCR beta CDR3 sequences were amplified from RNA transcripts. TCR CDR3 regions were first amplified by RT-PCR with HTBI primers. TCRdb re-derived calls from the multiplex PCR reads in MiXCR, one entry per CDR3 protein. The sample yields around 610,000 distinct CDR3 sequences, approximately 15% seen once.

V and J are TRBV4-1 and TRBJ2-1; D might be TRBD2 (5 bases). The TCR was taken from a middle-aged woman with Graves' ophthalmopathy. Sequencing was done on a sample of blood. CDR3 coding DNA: TGCGCCAGCAGTTTAATGGGAGATGAGCAGTTCTTC. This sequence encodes CASSLMGDEQFF.